The TCR beta chain described here comes from a study of cytotoxic CD8 clonotypes in ibrutinib-treated CLL. Germline V gene lookup returns CDR1 SGHVS and CDR2 FQNEAQ. Trimming cost V 5 bases and J 4 bases; bases outside gene matches: 4. The CDR3 extends over 15 amino acids. The assay was immunoSEQ multiplex PCR, and TCRdb's table has in-frame clones only and misses some. The sample records over 110,000 clones, less than 95% being singletons. This clonotype was sampled from a human donor with chronic lymphocytic leukemia. The specimen was PBMCs, collected after 12 months of ibrutinib treatment. The chain links TRBV7-8 to TRBJ2-1, with 11 bases identical to TRBD2. CDR3 coding DNA: TGTGCCAGCAGCCAGGGACTAGCGGAGTACAATGAGCAGTTCTTC. This sequence encodes CASSQGLAEYNEQFF.